The 5 T cell receptor beta chains in this list originate from one sample, sequenced in a study of T cells in Graves' hyperthyroidism and ophthalmopathy. TCR beta CDR3 regions were amplified from RNA transcripts. The study used the HTBI primer set for a first-round RT-PCR of the TCR CDR3. TCRdb reanalysed the multiplex PCR reads using MiXCR and keeps one entry per CDR3 protein. The top ten hold around 14% of the sample, which has approximately 430,000 distinct CDR3 sequences, roughly 14% seen once. The specimen was blood. These receptors were collected from a young woman with Graves' hyperthyroidism.

Regarding this clonotype: Given a much more abundant clone one base away, this may be a read error. The rearrangement links TRBV27 to TRBJ1-2, with D possibly being TRBD1 (6 bases). CDR3 length: 13 residues. CDR1 is MNHEY and CDR2 is SMNVEV in the germline V gene (reference sequence). In DNA form, the CDR3 reads TGTGACAGCAGGCCGGGACAAAAGACAGGCTACACCTTC. This sequence encodes CDSRPGQKTGYTF.

The chain joins TRBV20-1 to TRBJ2-1; D is perhaps TRBD2 (7 bases). This CDR3 spans 14 amino acids. The germline gives CDR1 DFQATT, CDR2 SNEGSKA (reference sequence). V lost 4 bases, J lost 6 bases, and 16 bases lay in between. DNA for the CDR3: TGCAGTGCTATCACAGGGAGGGCGGTCAATGAGCAGTTCTTC. This translates into CSAITGRAVNEQFF.

This clonotype was observed at least ten times. V gene TRBV28 combines with J gene TRBJ2-3; D possibly matches TRBD1 or TRBD2 (6 bases each). Trimming left V 1 base short and J 2 bases short, with 16 bases between. The germline CDR1 and CDR2 sequences are MDHEN and SYDVKM. CDR3 length equals 17 residues. CDR3 sequence reads: CASSLSGGVAITDTQYF. The DNA of the CDR3 is TGTGCCAGCAGTTTATCCGGGGGCGTAGCGATCACAGATACGCAGTATTTT.

The V and J genes are TRBV12-3 or TRBV12-4 and TRBJ1-3; no firm D call. CDR3 length equals 13 residues. The ends were cut back, 3 bases at V and 5 bases at J, with 8 bases in the middle. The CDR3 sequence is CASSFGRRNTIYF. CDR3 DNA: TGTGCCAGCAGTTTCGGTCGGAGAAACACCATATATTTT.

This clonotype came up a few times. V and J are TRBV20-1 and TRBJ2-4, with TRBD1 as a possible D gene (5 bases). The V and J ends lost 1 base and 4 bases respectively, with 8 bases between them. The CDR3 contains 13 residues. Per germline, CDR1 DFQATT and CDR2 SNEGSKA (reference sequence). CDR3 bases: TGCAGTGCTAGAGTCGCAGGGAAAAACATTCAGTACTTC. Residues: CSARVAGKNIQYF.